This section outlines one T cell receptor beta chain sequence together with its context. Judged by its sample share, this clonotype qualifies as medium-sized (0.01 to 0.1%). What antigen it recognizes has not been identified. No quality values exist for individual bases; no much larger clone is one base distant. The run used an Illumina Genome Analyzer IIx. Clones were called with MiXCR by TCRdb after fastp trimmed the public reads at Q25, and only in-frame beta chains were retained. Rows are unified per CDR3 protein, each entry keeping the most common DNA and genes. Within this sample are 6,500 to 8,500 distinct CDR3 sequences, with roughly 32% of them counted one time only. Roughly 22% of the sample lies in the top ten. This sample was taken from a study (dated by TCRdb to about 2013). CDR1 and CDR2 are read off the germline V gene (reference sequence) as MNHEY and SMNVEV. Trimmed from V: 4 bases; trimmed from J: 5 bases; junction bases lacking a gene match: 3. Spanning cysteine to phenylalanine, the CDR3 consists of 15 amino acids. The kept DNA is CDR3 alone, 45 bases in frame from the first base.

This receptor was identified in a human donor. Recombination connected TRBV27 to TRBJ2-1, with 12 junctional bases fitting TRBD2. Sequenced input: blood. In nucleotides, the sequence is TGTGCCAGCAGTTCCGGACTAGCGGGGCACAATGAGCAGTTCTTC. This encodes CASSSGLAGHNEQFF.